This TCR beta chain was retrieved from a study of response to subunit inactivated influenza vaccine. General study points: Authors suggested that a seasonal influenza vaccination recruits few new T cells each time.

As to this clonotype: The antigen is undetermined.

TCRdb reprocessed the RT-PCR reads via MiXCR and lists one record per CDR3 protein. This repertoire shows hundreds of thousands of distinct CDR3 sequences, 15% to 20% found once; its top ten account for about a tenth. This material consisted of PBMCs from blood, taken roughly 5 days after vaccination. This clonotype originated in a man over 45 who received an inactivated influenza vaccine.

CDR3 DNA sequence: TGCGCCAGCAGCGGAACTCCGGGGCCCCGAAATACGCAGTATTTT. Translated: CASSGTPGPRNTQYF. The genes are TRBV5-1 and TRBJ2-3, with D perhaps TRBD1 or TRBD2 (5 bases each). Germline values: CDR1 SGHRS, CDR2 YFSETQ. This CDR3 has 15 amino acids. Deletions cut 4 bases from V and 7 bases from J, with 19 bases between.